A single T cell receptor beta chain is shown here with its context. The record originates from a study of blood T cell repertoires in COVID-19. TCRdb's copy holds only in-frame clones and misses some; the assay was immunoSEQ multiplex PCR. Of a few hundred thousand clones listed, around 82% are singletons. Germline V CDR1 and CDR2: LGHNA, YSLEER. The junction had 7 bases not matched to a gene; V was cut back by 4 bases and J by 1 base. The CDR3 covers 16 residues. The rearrangement uses TRBV4-3 and TRBJ2-1; 7 nucleotides line up with TRBD2. The sequence was collected from a woman aged 70-85 years with acute or convalescent COVID-19. The sample consisted of peripheral blood. The DNA of the CDR3 is TGCGCCAGCAGCCCCCTGGGGGGGGGATCCTACAATGAGCAGTTCTTC. This codes for CASSPLGGGSYNEQFF.